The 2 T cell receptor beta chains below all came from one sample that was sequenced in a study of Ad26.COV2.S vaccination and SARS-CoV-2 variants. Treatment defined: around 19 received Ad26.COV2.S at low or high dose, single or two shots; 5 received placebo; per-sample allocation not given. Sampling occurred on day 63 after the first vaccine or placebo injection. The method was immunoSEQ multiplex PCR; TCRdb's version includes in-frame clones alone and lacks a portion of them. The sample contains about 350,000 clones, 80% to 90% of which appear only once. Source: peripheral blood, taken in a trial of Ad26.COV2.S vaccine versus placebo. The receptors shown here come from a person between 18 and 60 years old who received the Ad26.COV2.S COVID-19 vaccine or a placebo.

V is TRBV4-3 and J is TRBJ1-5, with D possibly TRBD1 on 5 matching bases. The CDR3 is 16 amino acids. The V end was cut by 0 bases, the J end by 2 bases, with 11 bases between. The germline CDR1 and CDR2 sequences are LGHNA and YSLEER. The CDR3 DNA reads TGCGCCAGCAGCCAAGATGCGGGGGGTGGCAATCAGCCCCAGCATTTT. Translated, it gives CASSQDAGGGNQPQHF.

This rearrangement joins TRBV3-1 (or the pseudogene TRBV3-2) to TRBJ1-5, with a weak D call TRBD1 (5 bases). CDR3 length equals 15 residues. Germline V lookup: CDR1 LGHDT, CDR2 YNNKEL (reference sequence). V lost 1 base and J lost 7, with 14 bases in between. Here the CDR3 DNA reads TGTGCCAGCAGCCAAGGGGCCGGGGGGGGACAGCCCCAGCATTTT. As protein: CASSQGAGGGQPQHF.